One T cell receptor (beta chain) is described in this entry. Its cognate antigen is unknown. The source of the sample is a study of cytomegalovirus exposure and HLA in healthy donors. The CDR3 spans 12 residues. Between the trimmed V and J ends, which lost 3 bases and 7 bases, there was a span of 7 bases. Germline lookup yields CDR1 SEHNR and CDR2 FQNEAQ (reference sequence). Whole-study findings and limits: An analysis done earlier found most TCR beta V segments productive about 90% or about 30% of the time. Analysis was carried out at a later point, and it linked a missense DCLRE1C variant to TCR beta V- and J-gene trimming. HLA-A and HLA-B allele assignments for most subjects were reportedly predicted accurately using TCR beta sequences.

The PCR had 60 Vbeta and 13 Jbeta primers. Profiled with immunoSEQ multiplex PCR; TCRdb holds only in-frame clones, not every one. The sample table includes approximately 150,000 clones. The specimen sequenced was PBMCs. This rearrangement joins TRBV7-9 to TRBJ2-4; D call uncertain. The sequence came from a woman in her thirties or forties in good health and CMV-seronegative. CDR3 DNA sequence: TGTGCCAGCAGCTTGGGCTCGAACATTCAGTACTTC. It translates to CASSLGSNIQYF.